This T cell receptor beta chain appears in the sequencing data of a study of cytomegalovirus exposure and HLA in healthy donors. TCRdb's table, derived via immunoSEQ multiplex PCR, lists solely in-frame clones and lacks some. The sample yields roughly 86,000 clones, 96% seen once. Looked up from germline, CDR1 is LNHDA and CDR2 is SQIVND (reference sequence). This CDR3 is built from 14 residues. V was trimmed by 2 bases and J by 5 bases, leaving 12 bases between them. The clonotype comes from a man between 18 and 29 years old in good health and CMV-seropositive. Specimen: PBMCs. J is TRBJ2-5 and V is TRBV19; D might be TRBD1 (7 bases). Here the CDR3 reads CASSITGAGETQYF. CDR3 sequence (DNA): TGTGCCAGTAGTATAACAGGGGCGGGGGAGACCCAGTACTTC.